This T cell receptor (beta chain) was recovered during a study of CD4+ T cells in melanoma. Study outcomes and limitations: CD8+ T cell, macrophage and B cell function reportedly correlated with neoantigen-specific CD4+ T cells. Diverse differentiation states were reported for melanoma neoantigen-specific CD4+ T cells.

Concerning this clone itself: Antigen unknown.

The data were produced by immunoSEQ multiplex PCR, yet TCRdb's version contains in-frame clones alone and is incomplete. The sample shows some 110,000 clones, roughly 90% of them seen only once. Germline V CDR1 and CDR2: LGHNA, YNFKEQ. Trimming took 4 bases from V and 1 from J, leaving 10 bases between them. This CDR3 is built from 15 residues. Sequencing used peripheral blood. The chain is built from TRBV4-2 and TRBJ1-4; no clear D gene. The receptor was isolated from a human donor with melanoma. The CDR3 is CASSLREGTNEKLFF. As DNA, the CDR3 is TGTGCCAGCAGCCTCCGCGAGGGAACTAATGAAAAACTGTTTTTT.